This is a list of T cell receptor beta chains from one sample in a study of T-cell reconstitution after alpha-beta-depleted transplantation in children. MiXCR, run by TCRdb on the PCR reads, gives a single entry per CDR3 protein. The sample holds fewer than 550,000 distinct CDR3 sequences; approximately 10% are singletons and the top ten take 5% to 6.5%. The sequencing used PBMCs from the stem cell graft donor, collected from the stem cell graft. These receptors originate from a human donor who donated a stem cell graft to a child with acute myeloid leukemia. The conserved cysteine and the conserved F or W are not part of the CDR3 here.

j_call,v_call,cdr3_aa
TRBJ2-7,TRBV6-2/TRBV6-3,ASSPDWREQY
TRBJ2-1,TRBV3-1,ASSQGGQGRRNEQF
TRBJ2-1,TRBV12-3/TRBV12-4,ASSRTGEGYNEQF
TRBJ2-2,TRBV3-1,ASSARQGYTGELF
TRBJ1-5,TRBV18,ASSPEGSNQPQH
TRBJ1-3,TRBV18,ASSPTGISGNTIY
TRBJ2-3,TRBV6-2/TRBV6-3,ASSYPLQSKDTQY
TRBJ2-5,TRBV11-2,ASSFGANLQETQY
TRBJ1-2,TRBV7-6,ASSLSGGRGYT
TRBJ1-1,TRBV11-2,ASSSRTGEVEAF
TRBJ2-3,TRBV10-3,AIQDTYRTDTQY
TRBJ1-2,TRBV7-2,ASSSEGGGSGYT
TRBJ2-7,TRBV3-1,ASSQSPGTTYEQY
TRBJ2-1,TRBV29-1,SAVGQTYNEQF
TRBJ1-3,TRBV6-6,ASSRRTGNTIY
TRBJ2-1,TRBV10-3,AISRIGTSGNNEQF
TRBJ1-1,TRBV6-5,ASSSPGVNTEAF
TRBJ1-3,TRBV20-1,SARQEYSGNTIY
TRBJ2-5,TRBV7-9,ASSLGGPRGETQY
TRBJ1-1,TRBV4-2,ASSPDRVNTEAF
TRBJ2-1,TRBV5-1,ASSIPSHEQF
TRBJ2-1,TRBV7-2,ASSLVTGGLEQF
TRBJ2-3,TRBV9,ASSAGGGSTDTQY
TRBJ2-2,TRBV9,ASSVASTGANTGELF
TRBJ1-1,TRBV19,ASTWTVNTEAF
TRBJ1-5,TRBV12-3/TRBV12-4,ASSLHRNQPQH
TRBJ2-5,TRBV4-3,ASSQVRGGQETQY
TRBJ2-1,TRBV7-2,ASSLAGRGGYNEQF
TRBJ2-3,TRBV5-1,ASSLARAGVGPDTQY
TRBJ2-2,TRBV12-3/TRBV12-4,ASSSEVAANTGELF
TRBJ1-1,TRBV5-1,ASSLVAGGNTEAF
TRBJ2-3,TRBV4-2,ASSQRTQAGLITDTQY
TRBJ1-4,TRBV9,ASSGSGNEKLF
TRBJ1-2,TRBV20-1,SARDRGKGGKDYGYT
TRBJ2-1,TRBV20-1,SAQKTSGNTDEQF
TRBJ2-7,TRBV29-1,GVAVGSGTYEQY
TRBJ2-4,TRBV3-1,ASSPTRTSQGIQY
TRBJ2-3,TRBV20-1,SAGLQGARSTDTQY
TRBJ1-3,TRBV7-8,ASSLARGRGNTIY
TRBJ2-5,TRBV7-9,ASSFQAGPEETQY
TRBJ2-1,TRBV5-6,ASSPGLTSGMNNEQF
TRBJ2-3,TRBV6-2/TRBV6-3,ASRGLREDTQY
TRBJ1-2,TRBV6-5,ASSYTRGRTDGYT
TRBJ2-7,TRBV7-7,ASSSSRGYEQY
TRBJ2-4,TRBV12-3/TRBV12-4,ASSLTGGLSKNIQY
TRBJ1-1,TRBV4-1,ASSQDVGGTLSGNTEAF
TRBJ2-3,TRBV7-2,ASSLGGRADTQY
TRBJ2-3,TRBV7-8,ASSLGRFTSTDTQY